This T cell receptor beta chain originates from a study of cytomegalovirus exposure and HLA in healthy donors. The PCR used 60 Vbeta and 13 Jbeta primers. Data came from immunoSEQ multiplex PCR; TCRdb stores just in-frame clones and leaves some out. The sample holds about 170,000 clones; approximately 77% are singletons and the top ten take around 1.5%. The CDR3 contains 13 residues. The origin of this receptor is a male donor in good health and CMV-seronegative. The source material was PBMCs. The rearrangement uses TRBV21-1 and TRBJ1-4; the DNA was not used to check the table's D call, TRBD1. TRBV21-1 is classified as a pseudogene. CDR3 in amino acids: CARQGSDNEKLFF. In DNA form, the CDR3 reads TGTGCCAGACAGGGGTCGGATAATGAAAAACTGTTTTTT.